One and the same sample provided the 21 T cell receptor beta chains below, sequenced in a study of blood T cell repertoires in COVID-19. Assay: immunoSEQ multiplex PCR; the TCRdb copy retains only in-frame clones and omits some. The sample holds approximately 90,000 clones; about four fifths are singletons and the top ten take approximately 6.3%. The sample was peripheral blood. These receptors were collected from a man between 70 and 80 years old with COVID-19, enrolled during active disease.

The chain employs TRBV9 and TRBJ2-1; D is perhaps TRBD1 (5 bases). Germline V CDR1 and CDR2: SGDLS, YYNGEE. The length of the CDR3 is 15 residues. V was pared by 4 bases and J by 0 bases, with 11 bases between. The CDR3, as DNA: TGTGCCAGCAGCACACAGGCTGACTCCTACAATGAGCAGTTCTTC. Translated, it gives CASSTQADSYNEQFF.

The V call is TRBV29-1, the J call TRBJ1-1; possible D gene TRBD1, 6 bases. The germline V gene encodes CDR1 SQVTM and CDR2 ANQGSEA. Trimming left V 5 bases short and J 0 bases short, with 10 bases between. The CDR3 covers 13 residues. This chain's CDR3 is CSVIGQMNTEAFF. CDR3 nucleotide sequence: TGCAGCGTTATAGGACAGATGAACACTGAAGCTTTCTTT.

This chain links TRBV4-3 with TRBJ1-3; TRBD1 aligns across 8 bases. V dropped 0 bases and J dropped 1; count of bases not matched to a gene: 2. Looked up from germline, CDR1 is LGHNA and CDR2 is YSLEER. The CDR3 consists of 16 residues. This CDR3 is CASSQDWTGSGNTIYF. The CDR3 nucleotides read TGCGCCAGCAGCCAAGATTGGACAGGGTCTGGAAACACCATATATTTT.

This CDR3 reads CASSVGGEGATQYF. In DNA form, the CDR3 reads TGTGCCAGCAGCGTTGGGGGCGAAGGGGCGACGCAGTATTTT. This chain links TRBV6-5 with TRBJ2-3; a weak D match, TRBD1 (6 bases). There are 14 residues in the CDR3. The germline V gene encodes CDR1 MNHEY and CDR2 SVGAGI. The germline V and J ends were trimmed by 6 bases and 9 bases, with 19 bases remaining between them.

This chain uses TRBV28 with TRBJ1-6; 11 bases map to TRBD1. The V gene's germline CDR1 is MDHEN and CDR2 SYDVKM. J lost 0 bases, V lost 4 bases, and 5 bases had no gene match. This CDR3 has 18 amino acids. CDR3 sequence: CASSSPGQGDSYNSPLHF. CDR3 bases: TGTGCCAGCAGTTCTCCGGGACAGGGGGACTCCTATAATTCACCCCTCCACTTT.

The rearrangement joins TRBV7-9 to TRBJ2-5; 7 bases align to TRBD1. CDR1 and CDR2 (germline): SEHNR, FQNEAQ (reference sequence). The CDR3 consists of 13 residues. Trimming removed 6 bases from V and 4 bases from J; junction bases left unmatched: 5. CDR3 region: CASRPTGVETQYF. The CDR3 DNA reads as TGTGCCAGCAGACCTACAGGGGTAGAGACCCAGTACTTC.

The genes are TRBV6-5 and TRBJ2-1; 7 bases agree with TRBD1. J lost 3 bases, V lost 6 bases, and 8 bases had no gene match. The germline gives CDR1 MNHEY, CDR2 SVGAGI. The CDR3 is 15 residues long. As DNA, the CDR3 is TGTGCCAGCAGCCGGACAGGCAACTTCTACAATGAGCAGTTCTTC. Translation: CASSRTGNFYNEQFF.

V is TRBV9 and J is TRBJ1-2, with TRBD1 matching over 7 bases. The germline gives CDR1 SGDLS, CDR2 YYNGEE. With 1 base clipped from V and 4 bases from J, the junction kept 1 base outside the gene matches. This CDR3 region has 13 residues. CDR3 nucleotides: TGTGCCAGCAGCGTACAGGGGGGCTATGGCTACACCTTC. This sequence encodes CASSVQGGYGYTF. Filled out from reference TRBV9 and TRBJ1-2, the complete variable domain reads DSGVTQTPKHLITATGQRVTLRCSPRSGDLSVYWYQQSLDQGLQFLIQYYNGEERAKGNILERFSAQQFPDLHSELNLSSLELGDSALYFCASSVQGGYGYTFGSGTRLTVV.

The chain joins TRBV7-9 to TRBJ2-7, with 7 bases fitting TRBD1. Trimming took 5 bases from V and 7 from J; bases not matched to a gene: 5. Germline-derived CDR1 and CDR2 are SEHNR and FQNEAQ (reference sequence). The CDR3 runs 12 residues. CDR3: CASSPETGEQYF. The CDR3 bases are TGTGCCAGCAGCCCAGAGACAGGGGAGCAGTACTTC.

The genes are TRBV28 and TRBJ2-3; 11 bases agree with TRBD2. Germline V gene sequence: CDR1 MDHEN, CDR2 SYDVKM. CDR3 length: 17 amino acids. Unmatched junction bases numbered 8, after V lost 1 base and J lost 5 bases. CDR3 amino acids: CASSLSLAGGPGDTQYF. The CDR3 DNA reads TGTGCCAGCAGTTTATCTTTAGCGGGAGGGCCGGGAGATACGCAGTATTTT.

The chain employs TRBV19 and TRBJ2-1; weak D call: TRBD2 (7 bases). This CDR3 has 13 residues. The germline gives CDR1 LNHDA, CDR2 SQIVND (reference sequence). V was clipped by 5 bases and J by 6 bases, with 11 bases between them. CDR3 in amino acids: CASSEGGRNEQFF. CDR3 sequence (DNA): TGTGCCAGTAGTGAGGGGGGGCGCAATGAGCAGTTCTTC.

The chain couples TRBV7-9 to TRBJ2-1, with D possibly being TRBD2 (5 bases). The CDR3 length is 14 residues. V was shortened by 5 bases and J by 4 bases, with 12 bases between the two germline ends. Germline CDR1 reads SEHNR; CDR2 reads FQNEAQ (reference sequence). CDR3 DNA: TGTGCCAGCAGCCCGTCGGGAACGTACAATGAGCAGTTCTTC. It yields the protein CASSPSGTYNEQFF.

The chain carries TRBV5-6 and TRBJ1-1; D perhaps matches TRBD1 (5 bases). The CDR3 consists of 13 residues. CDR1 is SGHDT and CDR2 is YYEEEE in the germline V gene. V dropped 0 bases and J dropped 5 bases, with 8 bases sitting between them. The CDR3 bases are TGTGCCAGCAGCTTGGACAGGAAAACTGAAGCTTTCTTT. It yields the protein CASSLDRKTEAFF.

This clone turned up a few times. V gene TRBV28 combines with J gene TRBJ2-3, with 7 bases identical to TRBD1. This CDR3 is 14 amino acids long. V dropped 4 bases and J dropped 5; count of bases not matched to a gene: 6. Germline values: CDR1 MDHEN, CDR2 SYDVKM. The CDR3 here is CASSSDRVIDTQYF. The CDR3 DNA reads TGTGCCAGCAGTTCCGACAGGGTGATAGATACGCAGTATTTT.

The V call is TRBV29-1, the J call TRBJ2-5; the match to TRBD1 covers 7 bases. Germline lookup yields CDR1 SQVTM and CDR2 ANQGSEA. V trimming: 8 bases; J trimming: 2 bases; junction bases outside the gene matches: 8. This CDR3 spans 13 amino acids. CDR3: CSCRGIGQETQYF. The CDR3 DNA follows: TGCAGCTGCAGGGGGATTGGGCAAGAGACCCAGTACTTC.

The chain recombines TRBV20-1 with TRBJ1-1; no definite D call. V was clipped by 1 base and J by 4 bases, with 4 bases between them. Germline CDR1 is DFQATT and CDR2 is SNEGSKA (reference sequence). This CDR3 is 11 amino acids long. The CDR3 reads CSARAGTEAFF. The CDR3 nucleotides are TGCAGTGCTAGAGCGGGCACTGAAGCTTTCTTT.

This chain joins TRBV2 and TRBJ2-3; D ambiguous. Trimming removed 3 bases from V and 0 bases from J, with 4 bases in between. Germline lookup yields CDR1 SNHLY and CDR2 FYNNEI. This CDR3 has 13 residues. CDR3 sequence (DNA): TGTGCCAGCAGTGAGAGTAGCACAGATACGCAGTATTTT. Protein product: CASSESSTDTQYF.

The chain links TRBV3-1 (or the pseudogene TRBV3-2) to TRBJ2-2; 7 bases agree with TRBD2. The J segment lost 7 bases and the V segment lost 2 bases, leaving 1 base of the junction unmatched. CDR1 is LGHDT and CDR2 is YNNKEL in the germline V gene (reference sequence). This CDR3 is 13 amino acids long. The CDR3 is CASSQKRGGELFF. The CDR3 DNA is TGTGCCAGCAGCCAAAAGCGGGGCGGGGAGCTGTTTTTT.

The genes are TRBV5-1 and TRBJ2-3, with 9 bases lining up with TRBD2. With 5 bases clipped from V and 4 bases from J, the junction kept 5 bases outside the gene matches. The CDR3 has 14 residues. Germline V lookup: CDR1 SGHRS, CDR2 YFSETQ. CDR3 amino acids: CASSTTSGSDTQYF. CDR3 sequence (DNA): TGCGCCAGCAGTACGACTAGCGGCTCAGATACGCAGTATTTT. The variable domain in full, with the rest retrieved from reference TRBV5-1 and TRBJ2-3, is KAGVTQTPRYLIKTRGQQVTLSCSPISGHRSVSWYQQTPGQGLQFLFEYFSETQRNKGNFPGRFSGRQFSNSRSEMNVSTLELGDSALYLCASSTTSGSDTQYFGPGTRLTVL.

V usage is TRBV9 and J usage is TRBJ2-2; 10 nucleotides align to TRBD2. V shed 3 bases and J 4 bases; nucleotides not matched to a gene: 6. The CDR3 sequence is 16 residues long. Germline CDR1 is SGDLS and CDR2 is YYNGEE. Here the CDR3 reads CASSAWTSGGTGELFF. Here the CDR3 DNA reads TGTGCCAGCAGCGCCTGGACTAGCGGTGGCACCGGGGAGCTGTTTTTT.

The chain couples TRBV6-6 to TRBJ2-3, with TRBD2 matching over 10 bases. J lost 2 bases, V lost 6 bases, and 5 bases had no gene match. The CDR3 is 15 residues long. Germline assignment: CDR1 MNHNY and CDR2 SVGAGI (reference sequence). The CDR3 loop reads CASRPTSGTTDTQYF. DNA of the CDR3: TGTGCCAGCAGACCCACTAGCGGGACCACAGATACGCAGTATTTT.